This TCR beta chain was profiled in a study of T cell responses to AZD1222 COVID-19 vaccine. Findings of the study overall: CD4 TCRs linked to vaccination spanned spike, dominating at 160-218 and 743-854. Reportedly, nearly half the spike-specific TCRs target unmutated variant regions.

About this clone itself: Its antigen is unidentified.

Here immunoSEQ multiplex PCR was the method, and the copy in TCRdb shows in-frame clones only, minus some. The sample carries 150,000 or so clones, about nine tenths recorded once. The material sequenced was peripheral blood, taken 28 days after the second AZD1222 dose. This clonotype originated in an adult who received the AZD1222 COVID-19 vaccine.

CDR3 nucleotides: TGTGCCTGGAGCGTAGACAGGGATCAGCCCCAGCATTTT. The encoded protein is CAWSVDRDQPQHF. The chain uses TRBV30 and TRBJ1-5; 7 bases are a match to TRBD1. The CDR3 runs to 13 residues. Germline CDR1 GTSNPN, CDR2 SVGIG (reference sequence). V lost 3 bases to trimming and J lost 5 bases; unmatched junction nucleotides: 4. Full variable domain (missing parts from reference TRBV30 and TRBJ1-5): SQTIHQWPATLVQPVGSPLSLECTVEGTSNPNLYWYRQAAGRGLQLLFYSVGIGQISSEVPQNLSASRPQDRQFILSSKKLLLSDSGFYLCAWSVDRDQPQHFGDGTRLSIL.